What follows are 21 T cell receptor beta chains derived from one specimen sequenced in a study of response to subunit inactivated influenza vaccine. TCRdb itself ran the RT-PCR reads through MiXCR, one entry per CDR3 protein. This sample yields 250,000 to 350,000 distinct CDR3 sequences, of which 22% are seen a single time; 10% to 13% belongs to the top ten. The source was PBMCs from blood, collected about 20 months after vaccination. Receptor source: a man aged 50 to 69 who received an inactivated influenza vaccine.

This clonotype has only a few counts. The chain recombines TRBV20-1 with TRBJ1-2; D might be TRBD1 (5 bases). The V and J ends lost 1 base and 3 bases respectively, with 9 bases between them. CDR3 length: 13 residues. Germline CDR1 is DFQATT and CDR2 is SNEGSKA (reference sequence). CDR3 nucleotides: TGCAGTGCTAGAGTGGAGGGGCACTATGGCTACACCTTC. This encodes CSARVEGHYGYTF.

The chain has TRBV4-2 and TRBJ2-7; D is unresolved. The germline V gene encodes CDR1 LGHNA and CDR2 YNFKEQ. Trimming removed 3 bases from V and 2 bases from J, with 14 bases in between. The CDR3 extends over 15 amino acids. CDR3 region: CASSHSGRDPYEQYF. In DNA, the CDR3 is TGTGCCAGCAGCCACTCCGGGCGTGACCCCTACGAGCAGTACTTC.

This clonotype was seen only a few times. The DNA for the CDR3 is TGTGCCAGCAGTGATGGTGCTAGCTACAATGAGCAGTTCTTC. Amino acid sequence: CASSDGASYNEQFF. The rearrangement uses TRBV2 and TRBJ2-1; the D is unclear. Germline CDR1 reads SNHLY; CDR2 reads FYNNEI. V dropped 3 bases and J dropped 3 bases, with 9 bases sitting between them. This CDR3 spans 14 amino acids.

This clonotype was detected a few times. The chain joins TRBV20-1 to TRBJ2-3; D gene uncertain. The CDR3 consists of 12 residues. Between the trimmed V and J ends, which lost 6 bases and 2 bases, there was a span of 9 bases. In germline, CDR1 is DFQATT, CDR2 SNEGSKA (reference sequence). The chain's CDR3 is CSAGPATDTQYF. CDR3 DNA: TGCAGTGCCGGCCCCGCCACAGATACGCAGTATTTT.

This clonotype was counted ten times or more. J is TRBJ1-4 and V is TRBV10-3, with D possibly TRBD1 on 5 matching bases. V was trimmed by 8 bases and J by 3 bases, leaving 13 bases between them. This CDR3 has 14 amino acids. The germline V gene has CDR1 ENHRY and CDR2 SYGVKD. The CDR3 spells CAIRNPGPNEKLFF. Here the CDR3 DNA reads TGTGCCATCCGAAACCCAGGGCCTAATGAAAAACTGTTTTTT.

The chain joins TRBV20-1 to TRBJ2-3; D is uncertain. V lost 3 bases and J 8 bases, leaving 18 bases between the germline ends. This CDR3 is built from 14 residues. Germline V CDR1 and CDR2: DFQATT, SNEGSKA (reference sequence). The CDR3 DNA sequence: TGCAGTGCTAGCGTCGATCAACCGCCGCCTACGCAGTATTTT. As protein: CSASVDQPPPTQYF.

This clonotype was observed a few times. DNA of the CDR3: TGCAGTGCTAGCTTTGGGAATCGGGCAGATACGCAGTATTTT. This codes for CSASFGNRADTQYF. V gene TRBV20-1 combines with J gene TRBJ2-3; D is unresolved. V was shortened by 3 bases and J by 4 bases, with 14 bases between the two germline ends. The CDR3 consists of 14 residues. Germline-derived CDR1 and CDR2 are DFQATT and SNEGSKA (reference sequence).

The gene calls are TRBV6-2 or TRBV6-3 and TRBJ2-1; TRBD2 agrees at 7 bases. Germline assignment: CDR1 MNHEY and CDR2 SVGEGT. There are 17 residues in the CDR3. V lost 5 bases and J lost 2; bases outside the gene matches: 12. CDR3 residues: CASSRRPGGTTYNEQFF. The CDR3 region has the DNA TGTGCCAGCAGTAGACGGCCCGGCGGGACTACCTACAATGAGCAGTTCTTC.

This clonotype was seen more than once but under ten times. The chain links TRBV7-2 to TRBJ2-2, with D maybe TRBD2 (7 bases). This CDR3 comprises 15 residues. Germline CDR1 and CDR2: SGHTA and FQGNSA. Trimming removed 2 bases at V and 6 bases at J, with 13 bases between. The CDR3 coding sequence is TGTGCCAGCAGCTTAAGAAGGGGGGGCGCCGGGGAGCTGTTTTTT. Protein sequence: CASSLRRGGAGELFF.

The DNA for the CDR3 is TGTGCCAGCAGCACCGGACAGGCCGAGCAGTTCTTC. It encodes CASSTGQAEQFF. The chain joins TRBV7-8 to TRBJ2-1; 7 bases fit TRBD1. In germline, CDR1 is SGHVS, CDR2 FQNEAQ. J was trimmed by 10 bases and V by 5 bases; bases with no gene match: 5. CDR3 length equals 12 residues.

The chain recombines TRBV20-1 with TRBJ2-1; 10 bases map to TRBD1. CDR1 and CDR2 (germline): DFQATT, SNEGSKA (reference sequence). The CDR3 totals 12 residues. The junction had 7 bases not matched to a gene; V was cut back by 5 bases and J by 12 bases. CDR3 sequence reads: CSAPGGDRGQFF. CDR3 nucleotide sequence: TGCAGTGCTCCCGGGGGGGACAGGGGGCAGTTCTTC.

There are a few counts of this clonotype. The chain combines TRBV6-1 with TRBJ1-5; weak D call: TRBD1 (6 bases). Looked up from germline, CDR1 is MNHNS and CDR2 is SASEGT. The CDR3 is 16 amino acids. Trimming pared 5 bases from V and 4 bases from J, leaving 18 bases between. The CDR3 DNA reads TGTGCCAGCAGTCCTCAGGGGCCGGGTGGAAATCAGCCCCAGCATTTT. Translation gives CASSPQGPGGNQPQHF.

The chain recombines TRBV7-2 with TRBJ1-6, with D unclear. Germline loops: CDR1 SGHTA, CDR2 FQGNSA. This CDR3 is 17 amino acids long. V lost 2 bases, J lost 7 bases, and 18 bases lay in between. The chain's CDR3 is CASSLYYAQSKNSPLHF. CDR3 coding DNA: TGTGCCAGCAGCTTATATTACGCCCAGAGCAAGAATTCACCCCTCCACTTT.

This rearrangement joins TRBV20-1 to TRBJ2-5; D unclear. Trimming cost V 5 bases and J 11 bases, with 9 bases left between them. The CDR3 covers 9 residues. Germline CDR1 is DFQATT and CDR2 is SNEGSKA (reference sequence). The CDR3 nucleotides read TGCAGTGCTCACCCGGAGCAGTACTTC. Protein sequence: CSAHPEQYF.

This sequence joins TRBV7-2 and TRBJ1-3; TRBD1 is a possible D gene (5 bases). Germline assignment: CDR1 SGHTA and CDR2 FQGNSA. The CDR3 is 15 residues long. Trimming pared 3 bases from V and 3 bases from J, leaving 12 bases between. The CDR3 is CASSFTRVLGNTIYF. The DNA of the CDR3 is TGTGCCAGCAGCTTCACCAGGGTTCTTGGAAACACCATATATTTT.

This clonotype was seen only a few times. The chain couples TRBV11-2 to TRBJ1-3, with D unclear. The length of the CDR3 is 15 residues. CDR1 is SGHAT and CDR2 is FQNNGV in the germline V gene. V was trimmed by 1 base and J by 4 bases, leaving 11 bases between them. In DNA form, the CDR3 reads TGTGCCAGCAGCTTAGGGCCAACGGGGGGAAACACCATATATTTT. Its protein product is CASSLGPTGGNTIYF.

V usage is TRBV29-1 and J usage is TRBJ2-7; D is possibly TRBD1 (5 bases). Germline CDR1 and CDR2: SQVTM and ANQGSEA. The CDR3 spans 12 residues. V dropped 4 bases and J dropped 4 bases, with 11 bases sitting between them. Here the CDR3 DNA reads TGCAGCGTTGCCCCAGACAGATACGAGCAGTACTTC. Translating gives CSVAPDRYEQYF.

This clonotype showed up just a few times. The chain links TRBV25-1 to TRBJ2-1; TRBD2 agrees at 7 bases. Germline CDR1 and CDR2: MGHDK and SYGVNS. This CDR3 is built from 16 residues. V lost 5 bases, J lost 3 bases, and 10 bases stayed unmatched. Written as DNA, the CDR3 is TGTGCCAGCAGTTCCACCCTTCGGGACTACTACAATGAGCAGTTCTTC. It specifies CASSSTLRDYYNEQFF.

The chain recombines TRBV4-3 with TRBJ2-2, with 7 bases fitting TRBD2. In germline, CDR1 is LGHNA, CDR2 YSLEER. CDR3 length: 15 amino acids. The ends lost 4 bases at V and 5 bases at J; junction bases unmatched: 7. The CDR3 sequence: CASSPGGGGTGELFF. CDR3 coding DNA: TGCGCCAGCAGCCCCGGTGGGGGGGGAACCGGGGAGCTGTTTTTT.

The CDR3 loop is CSAAHGLAGSTDTQYF. Here the CDR3 DNA reads TGCAGTGCTGCGCACGGACTAGCGGGGAGCACAGATACGCAGTATTTT. The V call is TRBV20-1, the J call TRBJ2-3; 12 bases agree with TRBD2. CDR1 is DFQATT and CDR2 is SNEGSKA in the germline V gene (reference sequence). The CDR3 has 16 residues. Germline trimming cut 5 bases from V and 0 bases from J; bases unmatched to any gene: 6.

V usage is TRBV7-6 and J usage is TRBJ1-6; no firm D call. The CDR3 length is 13 residues. The germline V gene has CDR1 SGHVS and CDR2 FNYEAQ. With 5 bases removed from V and 6 bases from J, the gap between germline ends came to 8 bases. This CDR3 is CASSAGGNSPLHF. The CDR3 DNA reads as TGTGCCAGCAGCGCAGGTGGTAATTCACCCCTCCACTTT.